The clone carrying this T cell receptor (beta chain) has at least ten counts. The sample's time point: newly diagnosed GD, antithyroid drugs for less than 3 months. RNA extracted from PBMCs served as the sequencing template. The data were taken from a study of regulatory T cells in long-lasting Graves disease. According to the study, TCR beta libraries were built with iRepertoire HTBI primers and CDR3-region Arm-PCR. MiXCR, applied by TCRdb to the multiplex PCR reads, yields one record per CDR3 protein. The data contain 250,000 or so distinct CDR3 sequences, 15% to 20% of them singletons. CDR3 length: 14 residues. V lost 1 base and J lost 1, with 7 bases in between. Germline V lookup: CDR1 SGHAT, CDR2 FQNNGV. This sample was also put to use in a study of T cells in Graves' hyperthyroidism and ophthalmopathy.

The specimen was peripheral blood mononuclear cells (PBMCs), collected at new diagnosis, from a patient treated with antithyroid drugs. The sequence was collected from a woman between 25 and 40 years old with Graves disease. The rearrangement links TRBV11-2 to TRBJ1-1; D is ambiguous. DNA for the CDR3: TGTGCCAGCAGCTTAGGGCGGTCGAACACTGAAGCTTTCTTT. This gives the protein CASSLGRSNTEAFF.